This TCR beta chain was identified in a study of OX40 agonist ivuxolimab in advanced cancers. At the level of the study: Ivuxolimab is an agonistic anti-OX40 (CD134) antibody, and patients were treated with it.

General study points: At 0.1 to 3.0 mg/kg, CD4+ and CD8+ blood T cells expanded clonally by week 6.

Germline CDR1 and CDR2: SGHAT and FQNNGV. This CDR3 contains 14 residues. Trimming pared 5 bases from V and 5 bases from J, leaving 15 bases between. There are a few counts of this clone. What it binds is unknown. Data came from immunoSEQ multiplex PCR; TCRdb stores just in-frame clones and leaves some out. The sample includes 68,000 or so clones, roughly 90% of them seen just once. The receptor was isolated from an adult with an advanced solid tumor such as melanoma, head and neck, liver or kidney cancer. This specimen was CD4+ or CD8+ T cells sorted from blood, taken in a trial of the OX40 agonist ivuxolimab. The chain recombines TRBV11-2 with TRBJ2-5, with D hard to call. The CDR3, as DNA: TGTGCCAGCAGCCCCCCCTGGGATCGGGAGACCCAGTACTTC. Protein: CASSPPWDRETQYF.